What follows describes a single T cell receptor (beta chain). The sample belongs to a study of blood T cell repertoires in COVID-19. The germline CDR1 and CDR2 sequences are SGHRS and YFSETQ. Trimming took off 4 bases at V and 3 bases at J, with 13 bases between the two ends. This CDR3 region has 14 residues. Original data processing: Nucleated cell number was recorded as an estimate derived from reference gene primer amplification. Assay used: immunoSEQ multiplex PCR; TCRdb lists only in-frame clones, some missing. The DNA was the basis for D and trimming; V, J and clone size are from that table. The profile shows just over 150,000 clones, over 70% of them singletons.

The rearrangement links TRBV5-1 to TRBJ1-2; D ambiguous. Sequenced: peripheral blood. The TCR comes from a man in his fifties or sixties with acute or convalescent COVID-19. The CDR3 region has the DNA TGCGCCAGCAGCCCCGGAGGCATAGACTATGGCTACACCTTC. This encodes CASSPGGIDYGYTF.